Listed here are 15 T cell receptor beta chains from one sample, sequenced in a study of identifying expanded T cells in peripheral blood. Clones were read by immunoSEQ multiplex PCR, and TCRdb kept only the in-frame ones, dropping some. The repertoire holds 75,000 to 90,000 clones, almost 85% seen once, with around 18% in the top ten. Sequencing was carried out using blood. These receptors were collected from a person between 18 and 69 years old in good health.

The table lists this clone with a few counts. CDR3 sequence reads: CSVEGGRGETQYF. The DNA of the CDR3 is TGCAGCGTTGAGGGGGGGAGGGGAGAGACCCAGTACTTC. J is TRBJ2-5 and V is TRBV29-1; 7 bases match TRBD2. J lost 4 bases, V lost 3 bases, and 5 bases had no gene match. In germline, CDR1 is SQVTM, CDR2 ANQGSEA. This CDR3 is built from 13 residues.

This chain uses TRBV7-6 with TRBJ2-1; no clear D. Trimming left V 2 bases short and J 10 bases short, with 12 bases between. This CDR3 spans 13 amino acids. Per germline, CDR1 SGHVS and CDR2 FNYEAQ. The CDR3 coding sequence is TGTGCCAGCAGCTTAAGCCACACAGCGGAGCAGTTCTTC. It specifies CASSLSHTAEQFF. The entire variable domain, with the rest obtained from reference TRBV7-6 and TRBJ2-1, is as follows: GAGVSQSPRYKVTKRGQDVALRCDPISGHVSLYWYRQALGQGPEFLTYFNYEAQQDKSGLPNDRFSAERPEGSISTLTIQRTEQRDSAMYRCASSLSHTAEQFFGPGTRLTVL.

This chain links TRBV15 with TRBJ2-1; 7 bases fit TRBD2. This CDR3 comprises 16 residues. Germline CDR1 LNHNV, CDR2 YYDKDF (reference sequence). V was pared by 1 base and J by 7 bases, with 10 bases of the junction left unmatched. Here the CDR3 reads CATSRGAGRESNEQFF. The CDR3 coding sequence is TGTGCCACCAGCAGAGGAGCGGGGCGGGAGAGTAATGAGCAGTTCTTC.

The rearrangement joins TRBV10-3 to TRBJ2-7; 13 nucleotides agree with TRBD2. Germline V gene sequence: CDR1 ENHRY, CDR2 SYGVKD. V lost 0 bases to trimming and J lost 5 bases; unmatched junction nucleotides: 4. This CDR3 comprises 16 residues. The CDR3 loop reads CAISESALAGGNEQYF. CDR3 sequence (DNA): TGTGCCATCAGTGAGTCCGCACTAGCGGGAGGGAACGAGCAGTACTTC.

The CDR3 spells CASSMRMASLEQYF. CDR3 coding DNA: TGTGCCAGTAGTATGAGGATGGCCTCCCTCGAGCAGTACTTC. The J gene is TRBJ2-7, the V gene TRBV19; D is undetermined. V was trimmed by 3 bases and J by 6 bases, leaving 15 bases between them. CDR3 length equals 14 residues. Per germline, CDR1 LNHDA and CDR2 SQIVND (reference sequence).

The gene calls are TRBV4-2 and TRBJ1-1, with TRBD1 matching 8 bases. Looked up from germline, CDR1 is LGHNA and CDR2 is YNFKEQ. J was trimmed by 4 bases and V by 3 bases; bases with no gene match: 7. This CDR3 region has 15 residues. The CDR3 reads CASSHTTGAPTEAFF. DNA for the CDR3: TGTGCCAGCAGCCATACGACAGGGGCCCCCACTGAAGCTTTCTTT.

CDR3: CASSKDPGTAYEQYF. The CDR3 nucleotides are TGTGCCAGCAGTAAGGACCCCGGGACAGCCTACGAGCAGTACTTC. The genes are TRBV6-6 and TRBJ2-7; 7 bases align to TRBD1. Germline CDR1 reads MNHNY; CDR2 reads SVGAGI (reference sequence). The CDR3 is 15 amino acids. J gave up 2 bases and V 5 bases, and 9 bases lay outside the gene matches.

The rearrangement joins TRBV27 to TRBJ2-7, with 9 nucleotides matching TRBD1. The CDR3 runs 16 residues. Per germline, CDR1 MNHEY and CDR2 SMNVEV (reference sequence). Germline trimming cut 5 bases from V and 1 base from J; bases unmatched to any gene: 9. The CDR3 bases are TGTGCCAGCAGTACCTACCCGGGACAGGGATCCTACGAGCAGTACTTC. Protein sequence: CASSTYPGQGSYEQYF.

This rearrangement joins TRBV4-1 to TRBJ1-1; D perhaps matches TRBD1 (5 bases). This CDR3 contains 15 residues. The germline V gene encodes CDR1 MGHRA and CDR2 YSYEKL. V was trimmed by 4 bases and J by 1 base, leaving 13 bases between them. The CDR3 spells CASSPYGGKNTEAFF. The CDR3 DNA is TGCGCCAGCAGCCCATATGGGGGAAAGAACACTGAAGCTTTCTTT.

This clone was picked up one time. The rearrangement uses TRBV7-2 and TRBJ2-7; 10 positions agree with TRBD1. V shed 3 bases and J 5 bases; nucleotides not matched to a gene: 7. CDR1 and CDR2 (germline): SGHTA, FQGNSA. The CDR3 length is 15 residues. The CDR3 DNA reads TGTGCCAGCAGCTTTCAGGGTGGGACAGGGGACGAGCAGTACTTC. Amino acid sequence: CASSFQGGTGDEQYF.

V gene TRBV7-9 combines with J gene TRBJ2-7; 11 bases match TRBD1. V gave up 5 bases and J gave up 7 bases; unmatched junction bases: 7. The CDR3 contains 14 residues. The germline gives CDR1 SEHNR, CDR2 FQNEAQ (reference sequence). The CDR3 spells CASSPGQGEGEQYF. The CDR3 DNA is TGTGCCAGCAGCCCGGGACAGGGGGAAGGTGAGCAGTACTTC. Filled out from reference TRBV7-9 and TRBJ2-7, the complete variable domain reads DTGVSQNPRHKITKRGQNVTFRCDPISEHNRLYWYRQTLGQGPEFLTYFQNEAQLEKSRLLSDRFSAERPKGSFSTLEIQRTEQGDSAMYLCASSPGQGEGEQYFGPGTRLTVT.

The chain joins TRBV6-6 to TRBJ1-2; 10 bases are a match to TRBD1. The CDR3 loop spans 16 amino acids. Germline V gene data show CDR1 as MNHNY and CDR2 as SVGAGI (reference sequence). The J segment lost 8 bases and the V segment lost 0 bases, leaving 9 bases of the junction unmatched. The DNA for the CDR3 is TGTGCCAGCAGTTACTCGGGTGAGAGACAGGGGGCCGGCTACACCTTC. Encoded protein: CASSYSGERQGAGYTF.

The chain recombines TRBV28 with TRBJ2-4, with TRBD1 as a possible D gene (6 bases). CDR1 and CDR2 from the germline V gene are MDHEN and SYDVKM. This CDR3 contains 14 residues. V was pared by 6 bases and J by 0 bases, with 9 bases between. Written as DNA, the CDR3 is TGTGCCAGCAGGGACAGCCTAGCCAAAAACATTCAGTACTTC. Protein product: CASRDSLAKNIQYF.

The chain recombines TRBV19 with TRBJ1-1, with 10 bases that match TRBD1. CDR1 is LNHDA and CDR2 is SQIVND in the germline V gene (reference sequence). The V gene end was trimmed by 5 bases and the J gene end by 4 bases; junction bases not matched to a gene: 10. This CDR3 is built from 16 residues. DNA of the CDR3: TGTGCCAGTAGTCCCCGGGACAGGGGATTTATCACTGAAGCTTTCTTT. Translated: CASSPRDRGFITEAFF.

This CDR3 is CASSLEVGSEQYF. CDR3 coding DNA: TGTGCCAGCAGCTTAGAAGTGGGGAGCGAGCAGTACTTC. This chain connects TRBV11-2 to TRBJ2-7; a possible D gene is TRBD2 (5 bases). The length of the CDR3 is 13 residues. V was cut by 0 bases and J by 6 bases, with 9 bases left in between. CDR1 is SGHAT and CDR2 is FQNNGV in the germline V gene.